This is a list of T cell receptor beta chains from one sample in a study of blood T cell repertoires in COVID-19. Sequenced by immunoSEQ multiplex PCR; TCRdb stores in-frame clones only, minus some. The sample includes around 100,000 clones, 84% of them seen just once. The sample comprised peripheral blood. These receptors all stem from a human donor in a cohort sampled during active COVID-19. Each CDR3 is given with its conserved first and last residue. D genes are given only for firm matches. Size values are once, few and many counts, or a class for expanded clones, and some rows have none.

DNA: TGTGCCACCAGCAAAAAGAGGACAGGGGGGGAGGATACGCAGTATTTT
CDR3: CATSKKRTGGEDTQYF
J: TRBJ2-3
V: TRBV15
D: TRBD1
size: few

DNA: TGTGCCAGCAGCTTAGCGGTGAGCTCTGGAAACACCATATATTTT
CDR3: CASSLAVSSGNTIYF
J: TRBJ1-3
V: TRBV7-2
D: NA
size: NA

DNA: TGTGCCAGCAGACCGGGACAGGGATCCGGGGAGCTGTTTTTT
CDR3: CASRPGQGSGELFF
J: TRBJ2-2
V: TRBV11-3
D: TRBD1
size: NA

DNA: TGTGCCAGCAGCCGCCCGGGGGACACTGAAGCTTTCTTT
CDR3: CASSRPGDTEAFF
J: TRBJ1-1
V: TRBV9
D: NA
size: NA

DNA: TGTGCCAGCAGTTCAGGCACACCCGAGACCCAGTACTTC
CDR3: CASSSGTPETQYF
J: TRBJ2-5
V: TRBV6-5
D: NA
size: NA

DNA: TGTGCCAGCGAAGGACACCTCCTATCCTACGAGCAGTACTTC
CDR3: CASEGHLLSYEQYF
J: TRBJ2-7
V: TRBV6-5
D: NA
size: NA

DNA: TGTGCCAGCAGTCCCTTCACCGGACAGATCCAAGAGACCCAGTACTTC
CDR3: CASSPFTGQIQETQYF
J: TRBJ2-5
V: TRBV7-9
D: NA
size: NA

DNA: TGTGCCAGAAGCTTTTTACAGGGCCGAGCTTACGAGCAGTACTTC
CDR3: CARSFLQGRAYEQYF
J: TRBJ2-7
V: TRBV5-3
D: NA
size: NA

DNA: TGTGCCAGCAGCCACCCGGGACTAGCGGGGGGGGTAGGTGAGCAGTTCTTC
CDR3: CASSHPGLAGGVGEQFF
J: TRBJ2-1
V: TRBV5-5
D: TRBD2
size: NA

DNA: TGTGCCAGCAGCAAGTACAGGGTTGGCTCTGGAAACACCATATATTTT
CDR3: CASSKYRVGSGNTIYF
J: TRBJ1-3
V: TRBV28
D: NA
size: NA

DNA: TGTGCCAGCAGCTTAGTACAGGGGGCGACCGGGGAGCTGTTTTTT
CDR3: CASSLVQGATGELFF
J: TRBJ2-2
V: TRBV7-9
D: TRBD1
size: once

DNA: TGTGCCAGCAGCCTCGGAGGGGACGGGGGGAACATTCAGTACTTC
CDR3: CASSLGGDGGNIQYF
J: TRBJ2-4
V: TRBV11-1
D: TRBD2
size: NA

DNA: TGTGCCAGTATAGACAAGGGTCGAGGGCGCGAAGCTTTCTTT
CDR3: CASIDKGRGREAFF
J: TRBJ1-1
V: TRBV19
D: NA
size: NA

DNA: TGTGCCAGCAGGGTCGACTGGGGGGGTGATGGCTACACCTTC
CDR3: CASRVDWGGDGYTF
J: TRBJ1-2
V: TRBV7-2
D: NA
size: NA

DNA: TGTGCCAGCAGCTTAATGGGCGGGGCTTACAATGAGCAGTTCTTC
CDR3: CASSLMGGAYNEQFF
J: TRBJ2-1
V: TRBV7-2
D: NA
size: NA

DNA: TGTGCCAGCAGCTTGGAGATAGGGACAAAATATAGCAATCAGCCCCAGCATTTT
CDR3: CASSLEIGTKYSNQPQHF
J: TRBJ1-5
V: TRBV7-2
D: NA
size: NA

DNA: TGTGCCAGTAGTATCGGTGCTCCACAGGGGGTAGAGACCCAGTACTTC
CDR3: CASSIGAPQGVETQYF
J: TRBJ2-5
V: TRBV19
D: TRBD1
size: NA

DNA: TGTGCCAGCAGCACACGGACAGAGATAAATGAAAAACTGTTTTTT
CDR3: CASSTRTEINEKLFF
J: TRBJ1-4
V: TRBV7-2
D: NA
size: NA

DNA: TGCGCCAGCAGCCCGCCCCTCCCGGTTGATACGCAGTATTTT
CDR3: CASSPPLPVDTQYF
J: TRBJ2-3
V: TRBV4-3
D: NA
size: NA

DNA: TGCGCCAGCAGCCAAGAAGTTTTGGATCTGAGGGCCCGGTCCGGGGAGCTGTTTTTT
CDR3: CASSQEVLDLRARSGELFF
J: TRBJ2-2
V: TRBV4-1
D: NA
size: NA

DNA: TGTGCCAGCAGCGAAACAGGGAACTATGGCTACACCTTC
CDR3: CASSETGNYGYTF
J: TRBJ1-2
V: TRBV9
D: NA
size: NA

DNA: TGCGCCAGCAGCTTTAGCCGAGAATATCAGTACTTC
CDR3: CASSFSREYQYF
J: TRBJ2-5
V: TRBV5-1
D: NA
size: NA

DNA: TGTGCCAGCAGCTTAAGGCAGGGTCTAAGCAATCAGCCCCAGCATTTT
CDR3: CASSLRQGLSNQPQHF
J: TRBJ1-5
V: TRBV5-8
D: NA
size: few

DNA: TGTGCCAGCAGAGAAGGGTTTGGGGGCCGGTACGAGCAGTACTTC
CDR3: CASREGFGGRYEQYF
J: TRBJ2-7
V: TRBV6-1
D: NA
size: NA

DNA: TGCAGTGCTAGAGATCAGAAGACCCAGTACTTC
CDR3: CSARDQKTQYF
J: TRBJ2-5
V: TRBV20-1
D: NA
size: NA

DNA: TGTGCCAGCTCACCTCCGGGTTCCATGAACACTGAAGCTTTCTTT
CDR3: CASSPPGSMNTEAFF
J: TRBJ1-1
V: TRBV18
D: NA
size: NA

DNA: TGCGCCAGCAGCTTGACAGGGGGCTACGAGACCCAGTACTTC
CDR3: CASSLTGGYETQYF
J: TRBJ2-5
V: TRBV5-1
D: TRBD1
size: NA

DNA: TGTGCCAGCGGCGGCTATAATTCACCCCTCCACTTT
CDR3: CASGGYNSPLHF
J: TRBJ1-6
V: TRBV7-2
D: NA
size: NA

DNA: TGCGCCAGCAGCCAAGGCCTAGCGGGACCCCCCGATACGCAGTATTTT
CDR3: CASSQGLAGPPDTQYF
J: TRBJ2-3
V: TRBV4-1
D: TRBD2
size: NA

DNA: TGTGCCAGCAGCTTAAGGAGGGGGGGGGCGTTCTCCGGGGAGCTGTTTTTT
CDR3: CASSLRRGGAFSGELFF
J: TRBJ2-2
V: TRBV7-2
D: NA
size: NA

DNA: TGTGCCAGCAGCCCTGACAGGGGACCCTACGAGCAGTACTTC
CDR3: CASSPDRGPYEQYF
J: TRBJ2-7
V: TRBV7-3
D: TRBD1
size: NA

DNA: TGTGCCAGCAGCCTCCCCGGGGGGGGGACAGATACGCAGTATTTT
CDR3: CASSLPGGGTDTQYF
J: TRBJ2-3
V: TRBV13
D: TRBD2
size: NA

DNA: TGTGCCAGCAGTGAAGCGCCAGGGGGGGGCTACACCTTC
CDR3: CASSEAPGGGYTF
J: TRBJ1-2
V: TRBV2
D: TRBD1
size: once

DNA: TGTGCCAGCAGCTCTTGGGGGGGACTCCGTAACGGGGAGCTGTTTTTT
CDR3: CASSSWGGLRNGELFF
J: TRBJ2-2
V: TRBV7-6
D: TRBD2
size: NA

DNA: TGTGCCAGCAGCCGGCTAGACAGGGGCGGAGTTGGCTACACCTTC
CDR3: CASSRLDRGGVGYTF
J: TRBJ1-2
V: TRBV3-1/TRBV3-2
D: TRBD1
size: few

DNA: TGCGCCAGCAGCTTGCTTGTCGCGGGGGGGCGCGGTGAGCAGTACTTC
CDR3: CASSLLVAGGRGEQYF
J: TRBJ2-7
V: TRBV5-1
D: TRBD2
size: NA

DNA: TGTGCCAGCAGTGAACCCTCCTACAGGGTGATGAACACTGAAGCTTTCTTT
CDR3: CASSEPSYRVMNTEAFF
J: TRBJ1-1
V: TRBV2
D: NA
size: NA

DNA: TGTGCCAGCTCACCAAGCGCGACAGGGGAAGCTTTCTTT
CDR3: CASSPSATGEAFF
J: TRBJ1-1
V: TRBV18
D: TRBD1
size: NA

DNA: TGCGCCAGCAGCTTGACCGGGACTTCACAAGAGACCCAGTACTTC
CDR3: CASSLTGTSQETQYF
J: TRBJ2-5
V: TRBV5-1
D: NA
size: NA

DNA: TGTGCCAGCAGCGGAGGGACAGGGAAGTTCTTC
CDR3: CASSGGTGKFF
J: TRBJ2-1
V: TRBV5-4
D: TRBD1
size: few

DNA: TGTGCCAGTAGCTACAGGGGGAATCAGCCCCAGCATTTT
CDR3: CASSYRGNQPQHF
J: TRBJ1-5
V: TRBV19
D: TRBD1
size: NA

DNA: TGTGCCAGCAGGGCGAGGGAGACCCAATACTTC
CDR3: CASRARETQYF
J: TRBJ2-5
V: TRBV2
D: NA
size: NA

DNA: TGTGCCAGCAGCACTTCTCCGGGCTATGGCTACACCTTC
CDR3: CASSTSPGYGYTF
J: TRBJ1-2
V: TRBV7-2
D: NA
size: NA

DNA: TGCGCCAGCAGCTTGCTGGACACGTTAAGCTCCTATAATTCACCCCTCCACTTT
CDR3: CASSLLDTLSSYNSPLHF
J: TRBJ1-6
V: TRBV5-1
D: NA
size: NA

DNA: TGTGCCAGTAGTCCGCTCCAGGGAAACATTCAGTACTTC
CDR3: CASSPLQGNIQYF
J: TRBJ2-4
V: TRBV19
D: NA
size: NA

DNA: TGTGCCAGCAGCGTCGGCGGGGGGGCCGGCTACAATGAGCAGTTCTTC
CDR3: CASSVGGGAGYNEQFF
J: TRBJ2-1
V: TRBV9
D: TRBD2
size: NA

DNA: TGCGCCAGCAGCTCCCGGGACAGAACCTACGAGCAGTACTTC
CDR3: CASSSRDRTYEQYF
J: TRBJ2-7
V: TRBV5-1
D: TRBD1
size: NA

DNA: TGTGCCAGCAGGGGGACCGGGACAAGCATTTACGAGCAGTACTTC
CDR3: CASRGTGTSIYEQYF
J: TRBJ2-7
V: TRBV6-6
D: NA
size: NA

DNA: TGTGCCAGCAGCCACCAGAACTATGGCTACACCTTC
CDR3: CASSHQNYGYTF
J: TRBJ1-2
V: TRBV12-3/TRBV12-4
D: NA
size: NA

DNA: TGTGCCAGCAGCGGCACCGGGACAGGCTATGACTATGGCTACACCTTC
CDR3: CASSGTGTGYDYGYTF
J: TRBJ1-2
V: TRBV5-8
D: TRBD1
size: few

DNA: TGTGCCAGCAGCCCAGGGGGACTAGCGGGGGGACGAGAGACCCAGTACTTC
CDR3: CASSPGGLAGGRETQYF
J: TRBJ2-5
V: TRBV7-2
D: TRBD2
size: NA

DNA: TGTGCCTGGTCCCTAGGGGAAGAACAGCCCCAGCATTTT
CDR3: CAWSLGEEQPQHF
J: TRBJ1-5
V: TRBV30
D: NA
size: few

DNA: TGTGCCAGCAGCACCCGACTAGCGGGGGGGCTTGAGCAGTTCTTC
CDR3: CASSTRLAGGLEQFF
J: TRBJ2-1
V: TRBV9
D: TRBD2
size: NA

DNA: TGTGCCAGCAGCTGGGCGCAAGAGACCCAGTACTTC
CDR3: CASSWAQETQYF
J: TRBJ2-5
V: TRBV6-2/TRBV6-3
D: NA
size: NA

DNA: TGTGCCACTACGGGACAGGGGGCCGAGCAGTACTTC
CDR3: CATTGQGAEQYF
J: TRBJ2-7
V: TRBV18
D: TRBD1
size: NA

DNA: TGTGCCAGCAGCCAAGAAAGGGGGAGGGACACTGAAGCTTTCTTT
CDR3: CASSQERGRDTEAFF
J: TRBJ1-1
V: TRBV4-2
D: NA
size: NA

DNA: TGTGCCAGCAGTATTACAGCCTACGAGCAGTACTTC
CDR3: CASSITAYEQYF
J: TRBJ2-7
V: TRBV6-4
D: NA
size: NA

DNA: TGTGCCAGCAGTGAAAAAGGCGGCAGCACTAACTATGGCTACACCTTC
CDR3: CASSEKGGSTNYGYTF
J: TRBJ1-2
V: TRBV6-1
D: NA
size: NA